This T cell receptor beta chain came from a study of memory CD4+ T cells and cytomegalovirus serostatus. Study-level findings and limits: Each of some 67 CMV-associated TCRbeta sequences occurred in one to five individuals.

Germline lookup yields CDR1 LNHNV and CDR2 YYDKDF (reference sequence). Losses at the gene ends were 2 bases for V and 3 bases for J; bases not matched to a gene: 12. The CDR3 runs 18 residues. Single viable CD3+CD4+CD8-CD45RO+ cells were sorted as the memory CD4+ T cells. A note on this clone: Antigen unknown.

Original methodology: Out-of-frame sequences were removed, leaving about 2,300,000 distinct TCRbeta sequences. Sequencing used immunoSEQ multiplex PCR; TCRdb keeps in-frame clones, though not all of them. Clone size and the V and J calls come from that table; the DNA yielded D and trimming. The sample holds roughly 60,000 clones, approximately 78% seen once. Sample: memory CD4+ T cells from blood. This chain links TRBV15 with TRBJ2-7; 11 positions match TRBD2. This clonotype was obtained from an adult in good health and CMV-seronegative. Written as DNA, the CDR3 is TGTGCCACCAGCAGATCGGGACTAGCGGACCTTTACGGCTACGAGCAGTACTTC. This codes for CATSRSGLADLYGYEQYF.